This T cell receptor beta chain was captured by sequencing in a study of human T cells and chemical hapten exposure (dated by TCRdb to the early 2020s). Study-wide context: For sensitization, 2% DPC in acetone was applied to a roughly 2 cm by roughly 2 cm area of upper inner arm skin. Blood for TCR sequencing was provided by twenty-nine alopecia patients at one to four time points (pre-sensitization, 2, 6 and 24 weeks). The mostly female patient cohort included alopecia areata with under or over 50% scalp involvement, alopecia totalis and alopecia universalis. The libraries were sequenced as a pool, and the TCR yield per sample differed mostly because of small variations in library volumes within the pool. Blood samples were taken from patients before sensitization (week 0) and at 2, 6 and about 24 weeks after DPC sensitization. Patients additionally received weekly therapeutic DPC doses to the scalp throughout the approximately 25-week study period. Patch tests used Finn chambers with 0.01% DPC on the upper back, scored after 6 days by International Contact Dermatitis Research Group standards. Peripheral blood TCR repertoire changes were tracked in vivo in alopecia patients during primary and secondary sensitization to the hapten diphenylcyclopropenone (DPC).

Libraries came from RACE. Sequencing instrument: NextSeq 500. During library preparation, unique molecular identifiers were attached to individual cDNA molecules so that TCRs could be counted in a quantitative, reproducible way. Each blood RNA sample was used to sequence both TCR alpha and TCR beta chains. On the authors' methods: A median of about 89,000 TCRs per sample was observed, with a range of about 23,224 to 690,600. V, J and CDR3 annotation of the TCR reads was performed with the Decombinator software suite. Every sample was subsampled to the same number of TCRs (28,000) for the PS versus PT1 abundance plots. TCRs were defined as expanded if absent before sensitization and observed at least eight times at the 2-week time point. TCRdb itself trimmed the public reads at Q25 with fastp, ran MiXCR and retained productive beta chains. Each CDR3 protein appears once, grouped with its most common genes and DNA. TCRdb, not the original authors, processed these V and J calls. The sample data list roughly 380,000 distinct CDR3 sequences, and under 6.5% of these were observed just once. Around 6% of the sample comes from the top ten.

General conclusions and limits of the study: Because all patients had alopecia, a presumed autoimmune disease, the immune response of the patients might differ from that of healthy individuals. Compared with pre-sensitization or healthy control sets, expanded TCRs formed significantly more large CDR3 similarity clusters, which is consistent with antigen-driven responses. DPC sensitization did not change how many TCRs were above 1 in 1000 frequency, and no evidence was found of alterations in global repertoire structure. After repeated subsampling, changes were observed in the strength of the expansion versus patch-test correlation and in the threshold at which the correlation became significant. Patch test score correlated positively with the number of PT1 expanded TCRs, reaching significance at thresholds 8, 16 and 32 but not at 4.

Trimming takes 5 bases off V and 4 bases off J; junction bases not matched to a gene: 6. The CDR3 spans 14 residues, from the cysteine through the phenylalanine. Only the CDR3 part of the read is kept: 42 bases, read in frame from the first base. This specimen's time point label, per the study, means: patch test 2, 6 weeks after DPC sensitization. The sample's treatment or condition, from its label and the paper: therapeutic diphenylcyclopropenone sensitization with weekly scalp DPC. Blood at each patch-test visit was drawn before the patch test was applied. To be eligible, patients had to be aged 18 to 70, diagnosed with alopecia and judged suitable for DPC therapy, while pregnant patients were excluded. Total RNA was isolated from unfractionated whole blood collected in Tempus Blood RNA tubes. Comments on this clonotype: The antigen it binds to is not known. Per-base qualities were not stored, and no clone one base away is much larger.

Here the chain combines TRBV12-3 or TRBV12-4 and TRBJ1-1, with TRBD1 matching 8 junction bases. This TCR derives from a woman aged 18-29 years with alopecia areata. Some clones in this sample may be carry-over from other donors' samples. Sequenced here: whole blood, sampled in connection with sensitization to the hapten diphenylcyclopropenone (DPC). The DNA is TGTGCCAGCAGTCCCGTACAGGGGGGCACTGAAGCTTTCTTT. This encodes CASSPVQGGTEAFF.